These 15 T cell receptor beta chains came from one sample sequenced in a study of blood T cell repertoires in COVID-19. TCRdb's copy holds only in-frame clones and misses some; the assay was immunoSEQ multiplex PCR. The repertoire has some 220,000 clones, about 81% of them found once; the top ten carry over 4%. Input material: peripheral blood. The receptor set was obtained from a woman in her sixties or seventies with COVID-19, enrolled during active disease.

The chain joins TRBV5-8 to TRBJ2-3; TRBD1 agrees at 8 bases. The V gene's germline CDR1 is SGHTS and CDR2 YDEGEE. The CDR3 is 13 residues long. Trimming at V came to 3 bases and at J to 4 bases, leaving 1 base not matched to a gene. The CDR3 nucleotides read TGTGCCAGCAGCTACAGGGGGGCAGATACGCAGTATTTT. It is translated as CASSYRGADTQYF.

The chain links TRBV2 to TRBJ1-2; D gene unclear. The CDR3 has 15 amino acids. The V and J ends lost 0 bases and 8 bases respectively, with 16 bases between them. CDR1 SNHLY and CDR2 FYNNEI come from the germline V gene. The CDR3 reads CASSEALRGFWGYTF. CDR3 bases: TGTGCCAGCAGTGAAGCGCTTCGAGGGTTTTGGGGCTACACCTTC.

This rearrangement joins TRBV3-1 (or the pseudogene TRBV3-2) to TRBJ2-3; 7 bases are a match to TRBD1. The CDR3 has 13 amino acids. Germline CDR1 is LGHDT and CDR2 is YNNKEL (reference sequence). V was pared by 4 bases and J by 4 bases, with 2 bases of the junction left unmatched. In nucleotides, the CDR3 is TGTGCCAGCAGCCGGCAGGGGGCAGATACGCAGTATTTT. Protein sequence: CASSRQGADTQYF.

Notes on this clone: A junction boundary mismatches the germline segment, possibly from a read error. The V gene is TRBV30, the J gene TRBJ2-1; 8 bases are a match to TRBD1. The CDR3 is 11 residues long. Germline V gene sequence: CDR1 GTSNPN, CDR2 SVGIG (reference sequence). This CDR3 reads CAWSVGGQALF. As DNA, the CDR3 is TGTGCCTGGAGTGTCGGGGGACAGGCCCTCTTC. The entire variable domain, with the rest obtained from reference TRBV30 and TRBJ2-1, is as follows: SQTIHQWPATLVQPVGSPLSLECTVEGTSNPNLYWYRQAAGRGLQLLFYSVGIGQISSEVPQNLSASRPQDRQFILSSKKLLLSDSGFYLCAWSVGGQALFGPGTRLTVL.

The chain uses TRBV19 and TRBJ2-2, with 8 bases aligning to TRBD2. The CDR3 runs 15 residues. Germline V CDR1 and CDR2: LNHDA, SQIVND (reference sequence). The V and J ends lost 6 bases and 1 base, in that order; junction bases with no gene match: 4. The CDR3 DNA reads TGTGCCAGTAGGAAAGCGGGAGTGAACACCGGGGAGCTGTTTTTT. Protein product: CASRKAGVNTGELFF.

V is TRBV12-1 and J is TRBJ2-7; the table names TRBD1, a call not compared with the DNA. TRBV12-1 is flagged as a pseudogene. The CDR3 is 15 amino acids. In DNA, the CDR3 is TGTGCCAGCAGGCAAAGAGGACAGGGGACGAACGAGCAGTACTTC. Translation gives CASRQRGQGTNEQYF.

The rearrangement links TRBV27 to TRBJ1-5; D possibly corresponds to TRBD1 (6 bases). This CDR3 region has 17 residues. The V end lost 5 bases, the J end lost 0 bases, and 17 bases lay between the germline ends. From germline, CDR1 is MNHEY and CDR2 SMNVEV (reference sequence). CDR3 region: CASSTTTGWGSNQPQHF. CDR3 nucleotides: TGTGCCAGCAGTACCACCACAGGGTGGGGTAGCAATCAGCCCCAGCATTTT.

This chain connects TRBV7-6 to TRBJ2-1; 13 nucleotides agree with TRBD2. The CDR3 runs 19 residues. After removal of 4 bases from V and 1 base from J, the junction contained 10 bases not matched to a gene. Germline assignment: CDR1 SGHVS and CDR2 FNYEAQ. The CDR3 protein is CASSSKTSGRGRSYNEQFF. DNA for the CDR3: TGTGCCAGCAGCTCCAAAACTAGCGGGAGGGGGAGGTCCTACAATGAGCAGTTCTTC.

J is TRBJ1-2 and V is TRBV10-3, with 7 bases fitting TRBD1. J gave up 8 bases and V 3 bases, and 6 bases lay outside the gene matches. The CDR3 contains 13 residues. Germline V gene sequence: CDR1 ENHRY, CDR2 SYGVKD. This chain's CDR3 is CAISEWGTEGYTF. The CDR3 nucleotides are TGTGCCATCAGTGAATGGGGGACAGAGGGCTACACCTTC.

The chain links TRBV18 to TRBJ2-7; D is possibly TRBD2 (5 bases). Germline V gene sequence: CDR1 KGHSH, CDR2 LQKENI. V was pared by 3 bases and J by 3 bases, with 18 bases between. The CDR3 totals 16 residues. The CDR3 sequence: CASSPGVGFAVYEQYF. The CDR3 nucleotides are TGTGCCAGCTCACCCGGGGTAGGATTCGCGGTCTACGAGCAGTACTTC.

CDR3 nucleotides: TGCGCCAGCAGCTCTCGACTAGCGGAAAACACCGGGGAGCTGTTTTTT. Translating it yields CASSSRLAENTGELFF. The chain combines TRBV5-1 with TRBJ2-2; TRBD2 aligns across 9 bases. The CDR3 covers 16 residues. From germline, CDR1 is SGHRS and CDR2 YFSETQ. The V gene end was trimmed by 3 bases and the J gene end by 2 bases; junction bases not matched to a gene: 5.

V and J are TRBV19 and TRBJ1-5; 7 nucleotides line up with TRBD1. The CDR3 sequence is 13 residues long. Germline CDR1 LNHDA, CDR2 SQIVND (reference sequence). The J segment lost 4 bases and the V segment lost 6 bases, leaving 3 bases of the junction unmatched. As DNA, the CDR3 is TGTGCCAGTAGAGACAGGGAGAATCAGCCCCAGCATTTT. It is translated as CASRDRENQPQHF.

The chain is built from TRBV6-6 and TRBJ1-6, with D possibly matching TRBD1 (5 bases). Trimming removed 0 bases from V and 6 bases from J, with 12 bases in between. The CDR3 extends over 16 amino acids. Germline CDR1 MNHNY, CDR2 SVGAGI (reference sequence). This CDR3 reads CASSYSLGGGNSPLHF. Here the CDR3 DNA reads TGTGCCAGCAGTTACTCGTTGGGGGGTGGTAATTCACCCCTCCACTTT.

The rearrangement links TRBV10-3 to TRBJ2-5, with 7 bases identical to TRBD1. This CDR3 comprises 14 residues. The V segment lost 4 bases and the J segment 3 bases; nucleotides outside the gene matches: 5. CDR1 is ENHRY, CDR2 SYGVKD, per germline. CDR3 residues: CAISVPGQKETQYF. Here the CDR3 DNA reads TGTGCCATCAGTGTGCCGGGACAGAAAGAGACCCAGTACTTC.

The V call is TRBV11-3, the J call TRBJ2-1; D is possibly TRBD2 (5 bases). The CDR3 is 12 amino acids. The germline V gene has CDR1 SGHNT and CDR2 YENEEA. V was pared by 4 bases and J by 7 bases, with 8 bases between. The CDR3 region has the DNA TGTGCCAGCAGCTCCGAGGGAAATGAGCAGTTCTTC. Protein sequence: CASSSEGNEQFF.